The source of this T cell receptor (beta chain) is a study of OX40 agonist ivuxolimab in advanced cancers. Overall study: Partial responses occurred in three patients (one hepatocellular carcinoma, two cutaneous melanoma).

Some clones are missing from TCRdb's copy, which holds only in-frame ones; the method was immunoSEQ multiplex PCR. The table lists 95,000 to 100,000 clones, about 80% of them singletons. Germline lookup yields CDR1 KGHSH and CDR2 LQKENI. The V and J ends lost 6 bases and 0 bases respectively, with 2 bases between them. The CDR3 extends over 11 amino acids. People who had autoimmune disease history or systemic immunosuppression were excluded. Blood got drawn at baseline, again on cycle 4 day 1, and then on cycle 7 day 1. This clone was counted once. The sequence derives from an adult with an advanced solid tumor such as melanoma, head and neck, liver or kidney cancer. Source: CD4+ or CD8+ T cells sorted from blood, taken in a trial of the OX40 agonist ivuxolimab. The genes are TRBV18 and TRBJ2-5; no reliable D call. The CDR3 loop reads CASSDQETQYF. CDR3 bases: TGTGCCAGCTCGGACCAAGAGACCCAGTACTTC.